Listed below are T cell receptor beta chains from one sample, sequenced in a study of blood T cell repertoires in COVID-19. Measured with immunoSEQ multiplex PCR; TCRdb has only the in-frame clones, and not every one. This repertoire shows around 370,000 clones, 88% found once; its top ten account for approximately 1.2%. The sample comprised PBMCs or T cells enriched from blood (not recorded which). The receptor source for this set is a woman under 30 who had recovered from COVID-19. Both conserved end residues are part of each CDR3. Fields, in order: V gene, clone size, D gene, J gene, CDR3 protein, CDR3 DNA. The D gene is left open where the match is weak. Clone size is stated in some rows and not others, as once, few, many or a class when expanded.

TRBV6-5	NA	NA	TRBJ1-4	CASSYLLGGGSEKLFF	TGTGCCAGCAGTTACCTTCTTGGGGGGGGAAGTGAAAAACTGTTTTTT
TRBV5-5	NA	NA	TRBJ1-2	CASSLVARDGYTF	TGTGCCAGCAGCTTGGTTGCCAGGGATGGCTACACCTTC
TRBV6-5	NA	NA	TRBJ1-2	CASRLTSTDLYGYTF	TGTGCCAGCAGACTGACGTCGACAGACCTCTATGGCTACACCTTC
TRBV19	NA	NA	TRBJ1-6	CASSIQQAGRIDSPLHF	TGTGCCAGTAGTATCCAACAGGCCGGCCGTATAGATTCACCCCTCCACTTT
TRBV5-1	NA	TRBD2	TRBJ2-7	CASSPGGGGGTYEQYF	TGCGCCAGCAGCCCTGGTGGCGGGGGAGGCACCTACGAGCAGTACTTC
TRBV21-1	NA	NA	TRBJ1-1	CASLRQGQLRKMNTEAFF	TGTGCCAGCCTGAGACAGGGCCAGCTAAGAAAAATGAACACTGAAGCTTTCTTT
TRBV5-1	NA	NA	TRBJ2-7	CASSFQGPTDEQYF	TGCGCCAGCAGCTTCCAGGGCCCGACGGACGAGCAGTACTTC
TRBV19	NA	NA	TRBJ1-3	CASSQRGNTIYF	TGTGCCAGTAGTCAGCGTGGAAACACCATATATTTT
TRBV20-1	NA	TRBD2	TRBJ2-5	CSARAGDLQETQYF	TGCAGTGCTCGTGCGGGGGACTTACAAGAGACCCAGTACTTC
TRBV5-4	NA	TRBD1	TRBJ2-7	CASSLGDRDSYEQYF	TGTGCCAGCAGCTTGGGCGACAGGGACTCCTACGAGCAGTACTTC
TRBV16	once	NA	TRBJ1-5	CASSTQQGGQPQHF	TGTGCCAGCAGCACCCAACAGGGCGGCCAGCCCCAGCATTTT
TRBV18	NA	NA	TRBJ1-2	CASSDSQQQHGYTF	TGTGCCAGCTCCGACTCCCAGCAGCAACACGGCTACACCTTC
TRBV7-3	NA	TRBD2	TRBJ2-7	CASSHSGGAHEQYF	TGTGCCAGCAGCCATAGCGGGGGGGCCCACGAGCAGTACTTC
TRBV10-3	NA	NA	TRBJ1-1	CAISENREGTEAFF	TGTGCCATCAGTGAGAACAGGGAGGGGACTGAAGCTTTCTTT
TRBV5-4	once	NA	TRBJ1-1	CASSLGFGEVNTEAFF	TGTGCCAGCAGCTTGGGTTTCGGAGAAGTGAACACTGAAGCTTTCTTT
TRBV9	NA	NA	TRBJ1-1	CASNTPGLQEAFF	TGTGCCAGCAACACACCGGGACTCCAAGAAGCTTTCTTT
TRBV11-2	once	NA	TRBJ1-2	CASSLSVEGTTF	TGTGCCAGCAGCTTAAGCGTGGAGGGTACCACCTTC
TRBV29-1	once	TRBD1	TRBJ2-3	CSVSGTGGYTQYF	TGCAGCGTTTCCGGGACAGGGGGATATACGCAGTATTTT
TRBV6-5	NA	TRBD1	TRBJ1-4	CASSPAGTGYEKLFF	TGTGCCAGCAGTCCCGCCGGGACAGGGTATGAAAAACTGTTTTTT
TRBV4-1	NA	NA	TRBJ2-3	CASSQERDSDTQYF	TGCGCCAGCAGCCAAGAGAGGGATTCAGATACGCAGTATTTT
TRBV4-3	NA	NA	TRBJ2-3	CASSGGADTQYF	TGCGCCAGCAGCGGGGGCGCGGATACGCAGTATTTT
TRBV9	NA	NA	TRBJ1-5	CASSTTPGRPQHF	TGTGCCAGCAGCACGACCCCGGGTAGGCCCCAGCATTTT
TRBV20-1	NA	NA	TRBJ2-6	CSASPGVNGANVLTF	TGCAGTGCTAGTCCAGGGGTTAATGGGGCCAACGTCCTGACTTTC
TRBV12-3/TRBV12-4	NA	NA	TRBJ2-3	CASSLTDTQYF	TGTGCCAGCAGTCTCACAGATACGCAGTATTTT
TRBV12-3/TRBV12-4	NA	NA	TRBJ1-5	CASSYGINQPQHF	TGTGCCAGCAGTTACGGGATCAATCAGCCCCAGCATTTT
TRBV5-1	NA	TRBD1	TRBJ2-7	CASSNQQGSEQYF	TGCGCCAGCAGTAATCAACAGGGGAGCGAGCAGTACTTC
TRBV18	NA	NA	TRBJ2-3	CASSPLPGGRADTQYF	TGTGCCAGCTCACCACTCCCCGGGGGTAGGGCAGATACGCAGTATTTT